This T cell receptor (beta chain) was identified during a study of T cell changes during pregnancy in multiple sclerosis (dated by TCRdb to about 2019). For the wider study: In women with multiple sclerosis, the researchers looked at how the T cell repertoire shifted as pregnancy progressed.

Library method: the immunoSEQ multiplex PCR assay. The immuneACCESS repertoire file appears here via TCRdb, limited to in-frame rearrangements. These files lack a portion of the clones; in checked studies, under half of the deficit traces to unresolved V genes, and the cause of the others is not known. The sample yields 70,000 to 95,000 clones; 90% to 95% were counted once. Together, the top ten hold approximately 4.5% of the sample. About this clone: This receptor's antigen is unknown. Per-nucleotide qualities are absent, and no much larger clonotype sits a single base away.

Including the terminal cysteine and phenylalanine, the CDR3 comprises 15 residues. The only DNA kept is the CDR3, 45 bases in frame from the first base. Per the germline V gene, MGHRA is the CDR1 and YSYEKL is the CDR2. V and J lose 0 bases and 4 bases, and a span of 12 bases separates them. Sequencing used peripheral blood, obtained in the first trimester of pregnancy. The rearrangement combines TRBV4-1 with TRBJ2-5, and the D gene may be TRBD1, 6 bases matching. The sequence was collected from a female donor with multiple sclerosis, enrolled in a pregnancy study. This receptor carries the CDR3 CASSQDKLGGETQYF. The DNA sequence follows: TGCGCCAGCAGCCAAGACAAGCTAGGGGGAGAGACCCAGTACTTC.